This passage covers 24 T cell receptor beta chains from one sample sequenced in a study of Graves' ophthalmopathy and Graves' hyperthyroidism. Researchers took RNA transcripts and amplified TCR beta CDR3 regions from them. Second-round multiplex PCR came after a first-round RT-PCR that employed HTBI primers. TCRdb reprocessed the multiplex PCR reads via MiXCR and lists one record per CDR3 protein. Of roughly 610,000 distinct CDR3 sequences in the sample, over 20% were seen once. The specimen sequenced was peripheral blood. The receptors shown here come from a young woman with stable Graves' hyperthyroidism. Some clones in this sample may be carry-over from other donors' samples.

This sequence joins TRBV5-1 and TRBJ1-6; D is unresolved. V gave up 0 bases and J gave up 10 bases, with 14 bases separating them. The germline V gene has CDR1 SGHRS and CDR2 YFSETQ. The CDR3 sequence is 15 residues long. The CDR3 coding sequence is TGCGCCAGCAGCTTGGGACGGACGAGTCAATCACCCCTCCACTTT. It encodes CASSLGRTSQSPLHF.

This chain connects TRBV28 to TRBJ1-2; unclear D gene. CDR1 and CDR2 (germline): MDHEN, SYDVKM. CDR3 length: 15 amino acids. Trimming removed 2 bases at V and 4 bases at J, with 14 bases between. CDR3 in DNA: TGTGCCAGCAGTTTACCAGAAAGCCTCATCTATGGCTACACCTTC. This sequence encodes CASSLPESLIYGYTF.

This clonotype came up many times. J is TRBJ1-2 and V is TRBV29-1, with D maybe TRBD1 (6 bases). Germline V gene data show CDR1 as SQVTM and CDR2 as ANQGSEA. Trimming removed 7 bases from V and 6 bases from J, with 12 bases in between. This CDR3 is built from 11 residues. Written as DNA, the CDR3 is TGCAGCGGGACAGCAGGGGATGGCTACACCTTC. This encodes CSGTAGDGYTF.

This clonotype was counted many times. The chain combines TRBV20-1 with TRBJ2-5; D remains unclear. V lost 3 bases and J lost 2, with 10 bases in between. Looked up from germline, CDR1 is DFQATT and CDR2 is SNEGSKA (reference sequence). This CDR3 has 13 amino acids. The CDR3 region has the DNA TGCAGTGCTAGTTCGTCCGGTCAAGAGACCCAGTACTTC. Amino acids: CSASSSGQETQYF.

In its sample, this clonotype was seen many times. The rearrangement uses TRBV20-1 and TRBJ2-7; 8 nucleotides line up with TRBD2. The CDR3 has 14 residues. V was pared by 1 base and J by 2 bases, with 4 bases of the junction left unmatched. Per the germline V gene, CDR1 is DFQATT and CDR2 is SNEGSKA (reference sequence). The chain's CDR3 is CSARARGGPYEQYF. CDR3 DNA: TGCAGTGCTAGAGCACGGGGGGGCCCCTACGAGCAGTACTTC.

This clonotype was counted only a few times. The J gene is TRBJ2-2, the V gene TRBV19; 14 bases are shared with TRBD2. The CDR3 has 19 residues. Germline CDR1 reads LNHDA; CDR2 reads SQIVND (reference sequence). Trimming at V came to 5 bases and at J to 2 bases, leaving 10 bases not matched to a gene. CDR3 protein: CASSQPGTSGSPNTGELFF. CDR3 nucleotide sequence: TGTGCCAGTAGTCAACCCGGGACTAGCGGGAGCCCAAACACCGGGGAGCTGTTTTTT.

This clonotype showed up many times. The chain is built from TRBV20-1 and TRBJ2-2, with 7 bases aligning to TRBD1. The CDR3 loop spans 17 amino acids. Germline CDR1 and CDR2: DFQATT and SNEGSKA (reference sequence). The ends lost 0 bases at V and 6 bases at J; junction bases unmatched: 13. The CDR3, as DNA: TGCAGTGCTAGAGATATAGGGGGCCCCGGTAAGCCCGGGGAGCTGTTTTTT. This encodes CSARDIGGPGKPGELFF.

This clonotype was counted only a few times. The V gene is TRBV3-1, the J gene TRBJ2-7; D unresolved. Between the trimmed V and J ends, which lost 0 bases and 5 bases, there was a span of 8 bases. The CDR3 contains 13 residues. Germline V lookup: CDR1 LGHDT, CDR2 YNNKEL (reference sequence). This CDR3 is CASSQEIVDEQYF. CDR3 coding DNA: TGTGCCAGCAGCCAAGAAATCGTCGACGAGCAGTACTTC.

This clonotype has only a few counts. The chain couples TRBV5-1 to TRBJ2-7, with 8 bases matching TRBD2. This CDR3 has 14 amino acids. Germline CDR1 is SGHRS and CDR2 is YFSETQ. The V segment lost 4 bases and the J segment 6 bases; nucleotides outside the gene matches: 9. The DNA for the CDR3 is TGCGCCAGCAGCCCAGCGGGAGTAAGACCCGAGCAGTACTTC. This codes for CASSPAGVRPEQYF.

This clonotype was detected many times. A read error may account for a junction end that differs from germline. The rearrangement links TRBV3-1 to TRBJ2-7; D perhaps matches TRBD1 (5 bases). In germline, CDR1 is LGHDT, CDR2 YNNKEL (reference sequence). CDR3 length equals 13 residues. The CDR3 reads CASSHQGTYGQYF. The CDR3 coding sequence is TGTGCCAGCAGCCACCAGGGAACGTACGGGCAGTACTTC.

This clonotype has a count of ten or more. The CDR3 spells CASSYVQGSPLHF. CDR3 nucleotides: TGTGCCAGCAGTTATGTCCAGGGTTCACCCCTCCACTTT. The chain is built from TRBV7-3 and TRBJ1-6; D might be TRBD1 (5 bases). The CDR3 spans 13 residues. Between the trimmed V and J ends, which lost 6 bases and 9 bases, there was a span of 12 bases. The V gene's germline CDR1 is SGHTA and CDR2 FQGTGA.

This clonotype showed up many times. The rearrangement links TRBV11-1 to TRBJ2-2; D call uncertain. This CDR3 has 14 amino acids. V gave up 10 bases and J gave up 0 bases, with 12 bases separating them. Germline V gives CDR1 SGHAT, CDR2 FQDESV (reference sequence). CDR3 amino acids: CATVDGPNTGELFF. The CDR3 DNA is TGTGCCACCGTCGACGGACCGAACACCGGGGAGCTGTTTTTT.

This clonotype was seen a handful of times. The chain recombines TRBV30 with TRBJ2-7; a possible D gene is TRBD1 (5 bases). Between the trimmed V and J ends, which lost 8 bases and 2 bases, there was a span of 16 bases. Germline V CDR1 and CDR2: GTSNPN, SVGIG (reference sequence). The CDR3 has 13 residues. The CDR3 region is CASSLLQAYEQYF. CDR3 nucleotide sequence: TGTGCCAGCAGTTTATTACAGGCCTACGAGCAGTACTTC. Drawing the rest from reference TRBV30 and TRBJ2-7, the complete variable domain is SQTIHQWPATLVQPVGSPLSLECTVEGTSNPNLYWYRQAAGRGLQLLFYSVGIGQISSEVPQNLSASRPQDRQFILSSKKLLLSDSGFYLCASSLLQAYEQYFGPGTRLTVT.

This clonotype was recorded many times. The chain employs TRBV6-5 and TRBJ1-5; TRBD1 is a possible D gene (5 bases). The CDR3 extends over 14 amino acids. CDR1 is MNHEY and CDR2 is SVGAGI in the germline V gene. Trimming shortened V by 6 bases and J by 0 bases, and 9 bases separated the two germline ends. This CDR3 reads CASRRGGSNQPQHF. As DNA, the CDR3 is TGTGCCAGCAGAAGGGGCGGTAGCAATCAGCCCCAGCATTTT.

The table lists this clonotype with many counts. V usage is TRBV12-3 or TRBV12-4 and J usage is TRBJ2-7; TRBD2 agrees at 8 bases. J was trimmed by 3 bases and V by 0 bases; bases with no gene match: 4. The CDR3 spans 15 residues. CDR3 amino acids: CASSLAPLAGYEQYF. The CDR3 DNA reads as TGTGCCAGCAGTTTAGCGCCCCTAGCGGGCTACGAGCAGTACTTC.

This clonotype has at least ten counts. This sequence joins TRBV11-2 and TRBJ2-5, with D possibly TRBD1 on 6 matching bases. The CDR3 is made up of 15 amino acids. The germline CDR1 and CDR2 sequences are SGHAT and FQNNGV. Trimming removed 2 bases from V and 3 bases from J, with 13 bases in between. The CDR3 region is CASSLSEGVKETQYF. For the CDR3, the DNA is TGTGCCAGCAGCTTATCCGAGGGGGTTAAAGAGACCCAGTACTTC. The full variable domain, rest sourced from reference TRBV11-2 and TRBJ2-5, is EAGVAQSPRYKIIEKRQSVAFWCNPISGHATLYWYQQILGQGPKLLIQFQNNGVVDDSQLPKDRFSAERLKGVDSTLKIQPAKLEDSAVYLCASSLSEGVKETQYFGPGTRLLVL.

This clonotype was detected many times. The V and J genes are TRBV20-1 and TRBJ1-1; perhaps TRBD1 as D (6 bases). The CDR3 totals 14 residues. Germline V lookup: CDR1 DFQATT, CDR2 SNEGSKA (reference sequence). Trimming cost V 3 bases and J 2 bases, with 13 bases left between them. CDR3 region: CSASPRTANTEAFF. CDR3 in DNA: TGCAGTGCTAGTCCGAGGACAGCTAACACTGAAGCTTTCTTT.

The gene calls are TRBV6-1 and TRBJ2-5, with D maybe TRBD1 (5 bases). The V gene's germline CDR1 is MNHNS and CDR2 SASEGT. This CDR3 has 16 amino acids. With 4 bases removed from V and 2 bases from J, the gap between germline ends came to 17 bases. Here the CDR3 DNA reads TGTGCCAGCAGTGCCCTCCTCCAGGGAAGGCAAGAGACCCAGTACTTC. It yields the protein CASSALLQGRQETQYF.

The CDR3 loop is CASSQDPAVHGYTF. The CDR3 bases are TGTGCCAGCAGCCAAGATCCGGCAGTACATGGCTACACCTTC. V is TRBV3-1 and J is TRBJ1-2; D remains ambiguous. In germline, CDR1 is LGHDT, CDR2 YNNKEL (reference sequence). Trimming stripped 0 bases from V and 6 bases from J, with 11 bases between. The CDR3 spans 14 residues.

This clonotype was counted at least ten times. The V gene is TRBV11-2, the J gene TRBJ1-2; the match to TRBD1 covers 8 bases. This CDR3 spans 16 amino acids. V was clipped by 4 bases and J by 2 bases; unmatched bases: 9. CDR1 and CDR2 from the germline V gene are SGHAT and FQNNGV. The CDR3 DNA follows: TGTGCCAGCAGCTCCCCCCGGACAGGGCGGAACTATGGCTACACCTTC. It translates to CASSSPRTGRNYGYTF.

The V and J genes are TRBV6-1 and TRBJ2-7; D is undetermined. Germline V lookup: CDR1 MNHNS, CDR2 SASEGT. This CDR3 has 12 residues. Trimming took 8 bases from V and 4 from J, leaving 12 bases between them. The CDR3, as DNA: TGTGCCAGCCCTGAAACAGAATACGAGCAGTACTTC. Its protein is CASPETEYEQYF.

This clonotype was observed at least ten times. V usage is TRBV28 and J usage is TRBJ2-7, with 7 bases fitting TRBD1. With 5 bases clipped from V and 2 bases from J, the junction kept 6 bases outside the gene matches. The CDR3 is 14 amino acids. The V gene's germline CDR1 is MDHEN and CDR2 SYDVKM. CDR3 amino acids: CASSPGTATYEQYF. The CDR3 DNA sequence: TGTGCCAGCAGTCCCGGGACAGCGACCTACGAGCAGTACTTC. Full variable domain (rest looked up from reference TRBV28 and TRBJ2-7): DVKVTQSSRYLVKRTGEKVFLECVQDMDHENMFWYRQDPGLGLRLIYFSYDVKMKEKGDIPEGYSVSREKKERFSLILESASTNQTSMYLCASSPGTATYEQYFGPGTRLTVT.

There are many counts of this clonotype. The CDR3: CASSLVGLVGEETQYF. CDR3 DNA: TGTGCCAGCAGTTTAGTTGGGCTAGTGGGTGAAGAGACCCAGTACTTC. The gene calls are TRBV12-3 or TRBV12-4 and TRBJ2-5; D unclear. The V end lost 1 base, the J end lost 3 bases, and 15 bases lay between the germline ends. This CDR3 contains 16 residues.

This clonotype was seen at least ten times. The V and J genes are TRBV24-1 and TRBJ1-5; perhaps TRBD1 as D (5 bases). Germline CDR1 reads KGHDR; CDR2 reads SFDVKD. V shed 3 bases and J shed 3 bases, with 14 bases lying between them. This CDR3 is 16 amino acids long. CDR3 in amino acids: CATSDRRDRINQPQHF. The CDR3 nucleotides are TGTGCCACCAGTGATCGGCGGGACCGTATCAATCAGCCCCAGCATTTT.